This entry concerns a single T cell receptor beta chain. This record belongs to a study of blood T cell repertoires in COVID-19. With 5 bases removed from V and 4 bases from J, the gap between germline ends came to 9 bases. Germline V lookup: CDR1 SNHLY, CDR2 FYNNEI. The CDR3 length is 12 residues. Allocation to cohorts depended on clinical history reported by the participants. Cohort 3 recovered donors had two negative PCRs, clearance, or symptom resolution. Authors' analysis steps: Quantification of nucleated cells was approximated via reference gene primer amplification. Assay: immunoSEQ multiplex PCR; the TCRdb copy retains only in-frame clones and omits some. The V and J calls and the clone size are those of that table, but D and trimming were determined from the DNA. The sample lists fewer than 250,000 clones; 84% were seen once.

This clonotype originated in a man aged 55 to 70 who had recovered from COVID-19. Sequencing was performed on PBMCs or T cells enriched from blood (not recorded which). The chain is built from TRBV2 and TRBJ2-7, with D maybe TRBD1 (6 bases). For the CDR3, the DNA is TGTGCCAGCAGTTACAGGGTTTACGAGCAGTACTTC. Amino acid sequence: CASSYRVYEQYF.